A selection of T cell receptor beta chains follows, all from one sample in a study of CD8+ T cells in alopecia areata. Profiled with immunoSEQ multiplex PCR; TCRdb holds only in-frame clones, not every one. Here the sample spans 100,000 to 150,000 clones, 50% to 60% being singletons. The sequenced sample was CD4+ T cells sorted from blood, obtained at week 0. The receptor set was obtained from a human donor with alopecia areata. The CDR3 runs from the conserved cysteine through the conserved F or W. The D gene is left open where the match is weak. Where a row states a size, it is once, few, many or the class of an expanded clone; other rows omit it.

TRBJ2-7 TRBV6-5 - 14 TRBD1 TGTGCCAGCAAATTGGACAGGTTATCCTACGAGCAGTACTTC CASKLDRLSYEQYF
TRBJ2-7 TRBV6-1 few 16 TRBD2 TGTGCCAGCAGTGAAGCACTAGCGGGAGGGCCGGTCGAGCAGTACTTC CASSEALAGGPVEQYF
TRBJ1-4 TRBV2 - 13 - TGTGCCAGCAGTGTGGTGGGGCCCGAAAAACTGTTTTTT CASSVVGPEKLFF
TRBJ1-2 TRBV9 - 14 - TGTGCCAGCAGCGTAGACCAGTCTGTCCATGGCTACACCTTC CASSVDQSVHGYTF
TRBJ1-1 TRBV5-1 - 15 TRBD1 TGCGCCAGCAGCTTATCAGTCGGGACAGCATCTGAAGCTTTCTTT CASSLSVGTASEAFF
TRBJ1-2 TRBV30 - 14 TRBD1 TGTGCCTACCGGACAGGGAAACTAAGCGGTGGCTACACCTTC CAYRTGKLSGGYTF
TRBJ1-6 TRBV27 - 16 - TGTGCCAGCAGTTTGGTCTTCGGCTCCTATAATTCACCCCTCCACTTT CASSLVFGSYNSPLHF
TRBJ1-5 TRBV28 - 15 TRBD1 TGTGCCAGCAGTACCGGAGGGACAGAGAATCAGCCCCAGCATTTT CASSTGGTENQPQHF
TRBJ2-3 TRBV9 - 17 TRBD2 TGTGCCAGCTCAACCGGGACTAGATATTTCGGCACAGATACGCAGTATTTT CASSTGTRYFGTDTQYF
TRBJ1-2 TRBV9 - 14 - TGTGCCAGCACCGATTCAGGAGCTAACTATGGCTACACCTTC CASTDSGANYGYTF
TRBJ1-1 TRBV18 - 15 TRBD1 TGTGCCAGCTCACCCCAGGGGGCAGGGGACACTGAAGCTTTCTTT CASSPQGAGDTEAFF
TRBJ2-1 TRBV7-9 - 15 - TGTGCCAGCAGCTTAGGCGTTAGCGCCCGCGGGGAGCAGTTCTTC CASSLGVSARGEQFF
TRBJ2-3 TRBV7-7 - 14 TRBD1 TGTGCCAGCAGCCAGGACAGGAACACAGATACGCAGTATTTT CASSQDRNTDTQYF
TRBJ2-7 TRBV29-1 - 13 - TGCAGCGGGGGGCAGGGGCCCACCTACGAGCAGTACTTC CSGGQGPTYEQYF
TRBJ2-7 TRBV14 few 19 TRBD1 TGTGCCAGCAGCCAAGTTAACCAGTTTAAAACAGGGGGACGGGACGAGCAGTACTTC CASSQVNQFKTGGRDEQYF
TRBJ2-3 TRBV2 - 15 TRBD2 TGTGCCAGCAGTACAGCGGGGGCCGACACAGATACGCAGTATTTT CASSTAGADTDTQYF
TRBJ2-3 TRBV5-1 - 14 TRBD2 TGCGCCAGCAGCTGGACTAGCGGGGCAGATACGCAGTATTTT CASSWTSGADTQYF
TRBJ2-7 TRBV7-9 - 13 - TGTGCCATTCGGGACGGCAGCTCCTACGAGCAGTACTTC CAIRDGSSYEQYF
TRBJ1-5 TRBV4-1 - 19 TRBD1 TGCGCCAGCAGCCAAGGATTGTTGCGAAGACAGGGAAACAATCAGCCCCAGCATTTT CASSQGLLRRQGNNQPQHF
TRBJ1-2 TRBV27 - 12 - TGTGCCAGCAGCCGGACTACGGGAGGCTACACCTTC CASSRTTGGYTF
TRBJ2-7 TRBV19 - 13 TRBD1 TGTGCCAGTAGCCGGGACAGAACCTACGAGCAGTACTTC CASSRDRTYEQYF
TRBJ1-2 TRBV7-9 - 17 TRBD1 TGTGCCAGCAGCTTAACGCAGGGGGCCCTCCCCCTATATGGCTACACCTTC CASSLTQGALPLYGYTF
TRBJ2-5 TRBV28 - 14 - TGTGCCAGCAGTTTGGGCGGCGATCGGGGGACCCAGTACTTC CASSLGGDRGTQYF
TRBJ2-7 TRBV19 - 13 TRBD2 TGTGCCAGTAGGACTAGCGGCTCCTACGAGCAGTACTTC CASRTSGSYEQYF
TRBJ2-5 TRBV29-1 - 15 TRBD1 TGCAGCGTTCGGGACAGGGGTCTAGTTACGGAGACCCAGTACTTC CSVRDRGLVTETQYF
TRBJ1-2 TRBV30 - 13 - TGTGCCTGGAAGCACGGGGGCTCCTTGCCCTACACCTTC CAWKHGGSLPYTF
TRBJ1-1 TRBV5-1 - 15 - TGCGCCAGCAGCTCTGCTGGACAGCATAACACTGAAGCTTTCTTT CASSSAGQHNTEAFF
TRBJ1-1 TRBV19 - 11 - TGTGCCAGTAGGATACGTACTGAAGCTTTCTTT CASRIRTEAFF
TRBJ2-2 TRBV28 few 15 - TGTGCCAGCAGTCCCCTAGCGTCGAACACCGGGGAGCTGTTTTTT CASSPLASNTGELFF
TRBJ2-7 TRBV6-1 - 13 TRBD1 TGTGCCAGCAGTTGGGACAGGGGCCGAGAGCAGTACTTC CASSWDRGREQYF
TRBJ2-7 TRBV5-1 - 14 - TGCGCCAGCAGCTGGGCGGGACGTAGCAACGAGCAGTACTTC CASSWAGRSNEQYF
TRBJ1-1 TRBV15 - 16 - TGTGCCACCAGTGAGGGGAGGATTAGAACTATCACTGAAGCTTTCTTT CATSEGRIRTITEAFF
TRBJ2-5 TRBV4-2 - 16 - TGTGCCAGCAGCCCATCCCTAGACAGCGGACAAGAGACCCAGTACTTC CASSPSLDSGQETQYF
TRBJ2-2 TRBV10-3 few 16 TRBD2 TGTGCCATCAGGACCGATAGCGGGAGAAACACCGGGGAGCTGTTTTTT CAIRTDSGRNTGELFF
TRBJ2-5 TRBV4-1 - 16 TRBD1 TGCGCCAGCAGCCAAGGGAGGGGACAGGTGAGAGAGACCCAGTACTTC CASSQGRGQVRETQYF
TRBJ1-4 TRBV4-2 - 16 - TGTGCCAGCAGCCAAGATGGGGGGACGAAGGATGAAAAACTGTTTTTT CASSQDGGTKDEKLFF
TRBJ2-2 TRBV7-8 - 12 - TGTGCCAGCAGCTTAGTGAGGGGGGAGCTGTTTTTT CASSLVRGELFF
TRBJ2-3 TRBV14 - 15 - TGTGCCAGCAGCCTTCAGAGGTTCGGCACAGATACGCAGTATTTT CASSLQRFGTDTQYF
TRBJ2-5 TRBV7-2 - 12 - TGTGCCAGCAGCTTAAATTTAGAGACCCAGTACTTC CASSLNLETQYF
TRBJ2-3 TRBV5-4 - 13 - TGTGCCAGCAGCCCCCGGGGGCCAGATACGCAGTATTTT CASSPRGPDTQYF
TRBJ2-5 TRBV13 - 16 - TGTGCCAGCAGCCACAGGGGACGGGGGATACAAGAGACCCAGTACTTC CASSHRGRGIQETQYF
TRBJ2-5 TRBV5-4 - 15 - TGTGCCAGCAGCTTGAGGCGACATGAAGGGGAGACCCAGTACTTC CASSLRRHEGETQYF
TRBJ2-1 TRBV5-1 - 14 - TGCGCCAGCAGCCTCCTGACGGGTAGCAATGAGCAGTTCTTC CASSLLTGSNEQFF
TRBJ1-1 TRBV7-3 - 13 - TGTGCCAGCAGCTTAAGTAGGGACACTGAAGCTTTCTTT CASSLSRDTEAFF
TRBJ1-2 TRBV27 - 14 - TGTGCCAGCAGTGCCGGACAGTTTAACTATGGCTACACCTTC CASSAGQFNYGYTF
TRBJ2-1 TRBV4-3 - 15 - TGCGCCAGCAGCCAAGAGCCGGGGCCCTACAATGAGCAGTTCTTC CASSQEPGPYNEQFF
TRBJ2-1 TRBV2 - 15 TRBD2 TGTGCCAGCAGGGAGGCTAGCGGTCCCTACAATGAGCAGTTCTTC CASREASGPYNEQFF
TRBJ2-5 TRBV27 - 20 - TGTGCCAGCAGTCCATACCAAACGCTCGGGCGGGCCGGGTATCAAGAGACCCAGTACTTC CASSPYQTLGRAGYQETQYF
TRBJ2-3 TRBV5-1 - 15 - TGCGCCAGCAGACTGGGACACTTGAGCACAGATACGCAGTATTTT CASRLGHLSTDTQYF
TRBJ2-7 TRBV4-1 - 15 - TGCGCCAGCAGCCAAGGGGTGGGGGGGCTCTACGAGCAGTACTTC CASSQGVGGLYEQYF
TRBJ2-5 TRBV7-2 few 12 - TGTGCCAGCAAGGGGGGCTCGGAGACCCAGTACTTC CASKGGSETQYF
TRBJ1-4 TRBV10-3 few 15 TRBD1 TGTGCCATCAGTGCTAGAGGACAGGGGGGAGAAAAACTGTTTTTT CAISARGQGGEKLFF
TRBJ1-1 TRBV28 - 15 TRBD1 TGTGCCAGCAGAGCGACAGGGTCAATGAACACTGAAGCTTTCTTT CASRATGSMNTEAFF